A selection of T cell receptor beta chains follows, all from one sample in a study of blood T cell repertoires in COVID-19. Assay used: immunoSEQ multiplex PCR; TCRdb lists only in-frame clones, some missing. This table holds about 34,000 clones, about nine tenths found once. Input material: peripheral blood. These receptors were taken from a woman of 80 years or more with acute or convalescent COVID-19. CDR3s include the opening cysteine and the closing phenylalanine or tryptophan. The D gene is left open where the match is weak.

V: TRBV18
D: .
J: TRBJ1-1
CDR3: CASSPDSTDEAFF

V: TRBV10-2
D: TRBD2
J: TRBJ2-3
CDR3: CASSGPGLAGSTDTQYF

V: TRBV30
D: TRBD2
J: TRBJ2-7
CDR3: CAWDRGLAGYYEQYF

V: TRBV30
D: TRBD1
J: TRBJ1-5
CDR3: CAWSVTGGGQPQHF

V: TRBV5-1
D: .
J: TRBJ1-1
CDR3: CASSWGLPAEAFF

V: TRBV27
D: TRBD1
J: TRBJ1-1
CDR3: CASRTGVNTEAFF

V: TRBV19
D: .
J: TRBJ2-2
CDR3: CASSIGRAGELFF

V: TRBV5-1
D: TRBD2
J: TRBJ2-5
CDR3: CASSPGVAGLGETQYF

V: TRBV5-1
D: .
J: TRBJ2-5
CDR3: CASSLTGGETQYF

V: TRBV9
D: .
J: TRBJ2-3
CDR3: CASNLGGHTDTQYF

V: TRBV5-1
D: TRBD1
J: TRBJ2-3
CDR3: CASSATGEDTQYF

V: TRBV30
D: .
J: TRBJ2-2
CDR3: CACKLGVGELFF

V: TRBV18
D: .
J: TRBJ1-3
CDR3: CASSPGLPSGNTIYF

V: TRBV3-1/TRBV3-2
D: .
J: TRBJ2-5
CDR3: CASSSYGGETQYF

V: TRBV30
D: .
J: TRBJ2-6
CDR3: CAWSVRSSGANVLTF

V: TRBV11-3
D: .
J: TRBJ2-3
CDR3: CASSLGQWGDTQYF

V: TRBV11-2
D: .
J: TRBJ1-2
CDR3: CASSSTVGGYTF

V: TRBV30
D: .
J: TRBJ1-2
CDR3: CAWSRRSYGYTF

V: TRBV18
D: .
J: TRBJ1-2
CDR3: CASSPVSLNYGYTF

V: TRBV11-2
D: .
J: TRBJ1-5
CDR3: CASSFNSQQPQHF

V: TRBV5-6
D: TRBD1
J: TRBJ2-2
CDR3: CASSIRTGGPSNTGELFF

V: TRBV5-1
D: .
J: TRBJ2-1
CDR3: CASSLGAAYNEQFF